Sequencing of this T cell receptor beta chain was carried out in a study of long-term antiretroviral therapy in people with HIV. An immunoSEQ assay, version v3.0, was performed at survey level. Produced via immunoSEQ multiplex PCR; TCRdb's table is partial and in-frame only. The table shows roughly 28,000 clones, with roughly 96% occurring only once. The CDR3 totals 15 residues. Germline CDR1 and CDR2: SGHVT and SQSDAQ. V lost 3 bases and J lost 3; bases outside the gene matches: 5. This TCR was recovered from a man aged 30 to 39 with HIV. This chain links TRBV7-4 with TRBJ1-5; 7 nucleotides align to TRBD1. The sequences come from unsorted PBMCs, collected more than 6 years after starting antiretroviral therapy. CDR3 in DNA: TGTGCCAGCAGCTTTTGGACAGGTCCCAATCAGCCCCAGCATTTT. This codes for CASSFWTGPNQPQHF.